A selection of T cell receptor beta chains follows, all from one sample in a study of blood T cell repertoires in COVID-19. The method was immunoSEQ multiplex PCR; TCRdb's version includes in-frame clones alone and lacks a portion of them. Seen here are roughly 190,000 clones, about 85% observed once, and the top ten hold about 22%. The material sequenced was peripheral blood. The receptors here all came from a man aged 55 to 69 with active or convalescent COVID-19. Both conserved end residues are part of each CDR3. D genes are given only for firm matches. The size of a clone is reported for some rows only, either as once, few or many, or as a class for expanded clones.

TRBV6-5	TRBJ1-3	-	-	CASSVRGGPGNTIYF	TGTGCCAGCAGCGTAAGGGGGGGACCTGGAAACACCATATATTTT
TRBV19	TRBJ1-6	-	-	CASSIGLGGKGSPLHF	TGTGCCAGTAGTATAGGCCTCGGGGGAAAGGGATCACCCCTCCACTTT
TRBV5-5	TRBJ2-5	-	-	CASSLVAGKTQYF	TGTGCCAGCAGCTTGGTGGCGGGTAAGACCCAGTACTTC
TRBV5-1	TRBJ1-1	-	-	CASSLNSMNTEAFF	TGCGCCAGCAGCTTGAACAGCATGAACACTGAAGCTTTCTTT
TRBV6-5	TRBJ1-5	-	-	CASRRGGNSNQPQHF	TGTGCCAGCAGAAGGGGGGGGAATAGCAATCAGCCCCAGCATTTT
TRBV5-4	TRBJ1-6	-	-	CASSSPTVGGDSPLHF	TGTGCCAGCAGCTCGCCGACAGTGGGGGGTGATTCACCCCTCCACTTT
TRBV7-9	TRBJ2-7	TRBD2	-	CASRPLFSGGNDEQYF	TGTGCCAGCAGGCCCCTATTTAGCGGGGGAAACGACGAGCAGTACTTC
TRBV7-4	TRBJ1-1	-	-	CASSRPGGEAFF	TGTGCCAGCAGCCGTCCCGGGGGTGAAGCTTTCTTT
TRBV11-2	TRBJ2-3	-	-	CASSSAGADTQYF	TGTGCCAGCAGCTCCGCGGGCGCAGATACGCAGTATTTT
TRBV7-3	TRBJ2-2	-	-	CASSLMGGAGDTGELFF	TGTGCCAGCAGCTTAATGGGCGGGGCCGGGGACACCGGGGAGCTGTTTTTT
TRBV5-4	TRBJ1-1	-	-	CASSVGRVNTEAFF	TGTGCCAGCAGCGTCGGGCGGGTGAACACTGAAGCTTTCTTT
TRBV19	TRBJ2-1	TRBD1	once	CASSMGQGGYEQFF	TGTGCCAGTAGTATGGGACAGGGGGGGTATGAGCAGTTCTTC
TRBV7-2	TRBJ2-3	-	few	CASSAGVGADTQYF	TGTGCCAGCAGCGCCGGGGTGGGCGCAGATACGCAGTATTTT
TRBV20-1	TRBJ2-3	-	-	CSASQGIGRDTQYF	TGCAGTGCTAGTCAGGGGATTGGCAGGGATACGCAGTATTTT
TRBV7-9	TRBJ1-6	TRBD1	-	CASSYRNGQGNSPLHF	TGTGCCAGCAGCTACCGAAACGGACAGGGTAATTCACCCCTCCACTTT
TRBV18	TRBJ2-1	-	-	CASSVGQYNEQFF	TGTGCCAGCTCAGTAGGACAGTACAATGAGCAGTTCTTC
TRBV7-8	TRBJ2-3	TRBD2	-	CASSHRLASADTQYF	TGTGCCAGCAGCCACCGACTAGCATCGGCAGATACGCAGTATTTT
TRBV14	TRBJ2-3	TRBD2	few	CASSQELGLGTDTQYF	TGTGCCAGCAGCCAAGAACTGGGACTAGGCACAGATACGCAGTATTTT
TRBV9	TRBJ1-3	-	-	CASSRQVGPGNTIYF	TGTGCCAGCAGCCGACAGGTGGGGCCTGGAAACACCATATATTTT
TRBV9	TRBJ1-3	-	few	CASSLTWGGRNTIYF	TGTGCCAGCAGCCTAACGTGGGGGGGACGGAACACCATATATTTT
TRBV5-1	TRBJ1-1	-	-	CASSQDRMNTEAFF	TGCGCCAGCAGCCAGGACAGAATGAACACTGAAGCTTTCTTT
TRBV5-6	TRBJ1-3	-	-	CASTKTDFGNTIYF	TGTGCCAGCACCAAGACTGATTTTGGAAACACCATATATTTT
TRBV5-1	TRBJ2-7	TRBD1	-	CASSDRGFNEQYF	TGCGCCAGCTCCGACAGGGGTTTCAACGAGCAGTACTTC
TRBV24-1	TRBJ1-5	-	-	CATQHRDSDQPQHF	TGTGCCACCCAACACAGGGATAGCGATCAGCCCCAGCATTTT
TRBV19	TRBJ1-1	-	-	CASKVQGMNTEAFF	TGTGCCAGTAAGGTTCAGGGGATGAACACTGAAGCTTTCTTT
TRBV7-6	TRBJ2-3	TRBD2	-	CASSLGAGGLTDTQYF	TGTGCCAGCAGCTTAGGGGCGGGGGGATTGACAGATACGCAGTATTTT
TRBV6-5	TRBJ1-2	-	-	CATSPQGPIYDGYTF	TGTGCCACTTCACCGCAGGGTCCCATATATGATGGCTACACCTTC
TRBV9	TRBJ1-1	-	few	CASSVLPGGQNTEAFF	TGTGCCAGCAGCGTACTCCCGGGTGGCCAGAACACTGAAGCTTTCTTT
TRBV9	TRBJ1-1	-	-	CASSPMTAMNTEAFF	TGTGCCAGCAGCCCGATGACAGCCATGAACACTGAAGCTTTCTTT
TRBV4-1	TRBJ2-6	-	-	CASSQDGGTAYSGANVLTF	TGCGCCAGCAGCCAAGATGGAGGTACAGCCTACTCTGGGGCCAACGTCCTGACTTTC
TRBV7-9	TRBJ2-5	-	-	CASSLGSGRLEETQYF	TGTGCCAGCAGCTTAGGGTCGGGTCGGCTTGAAGAGACCCAGTACTTC
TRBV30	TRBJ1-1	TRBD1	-	CAWIGTGNTEAFF	TGTGCCTGGATTGGGACAGGGAACACTGAAGCTTTCTTT
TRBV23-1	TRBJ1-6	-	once	CARRGLEDSPLHF	TGCGCCAGGAGGGGACTAGAGGACTCACCCCTCCACTTT
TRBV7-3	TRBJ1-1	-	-	CASSLLSNTEAFF	TGTGCCAGCAGCTTACTAAGTAACACTGAAGCTTTCTTT
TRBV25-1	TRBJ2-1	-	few	CATHPEGEYYNEQFF	TGTGCCACCCACCCCGAGGGGGAGTACTACAATGAGCAGTTCTTC
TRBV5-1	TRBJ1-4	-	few	CASSPSLKTTNEKLFF	TGCGCCAGCAGCCCCTCACTAAAAACAACTAATGAAAAACTGTTTTTT